Included here is one T cell receptor beta chain sequence, with context. Its target is unknown. This specimen comes from a study of blood T cells in healthy people across ages. Points from the study as a whole: Unknown donor CMV status possibly confounded expanded clonotype changes. Measured against age, TCR beta diversity per million T cells decreased in a roughly linear manner.

Per-sample PBMC isolation yielded at least 6.5 million cells. Primers used in a second PCR of about 7 to 12 cycles were a sample-barcoded 5' primer and a J-beta primer mix. Each cDNA molecule received a tag from a template-switch adaptor that had 12 random nucleotides. Using its own MiXCR run on the 5' RACE reads, TCRdb lists one record per CDR3 protein. The table has about 1.1 million distinct CDR3 sequences, around two fifths seen once. This CDR3 spans 14 amino acids. The V gene end was trimmed by 3 bases and the J gene end by 4 bases; junction bases not matched to a gene: 3. Germline values: CDR1 DFQATT, CDR2 SNEGSKA (reference sequence).

The sequenced material came from blood. The chain uses TRBV20-1 and TRBJ1-6; 7 bases agree with TRBD1. This sequence was found in a man aged 18 to 29 in good health. The CDR3 sequence is CSASGQAYNSPLHF. The CDR3 DNA follows: TGCAGTGCTAGTGGACAGGCTTATAATTCACCCCTCCACTTT.